This T cell receptor beta chain emerged from a study of synovial regulatory T cells in juvenile arthritis. Broader study findings: Across patients, iaTreg TCR repertoires were mostly private, partly shared with synovial Teff and blood CPL.

The protocol was immunoSEQ multiplex PCR, while the TCRdb copy is restricted to in-frame clones and leaves out a portion. There are roughly 9,900 clones in the sample, with approximately 0.99% held by the top ten. On this clone: No antigen is known for it.

The CDR3 has 13 amino acids. The record lacks a DNA sequence. CDR1 is SGHTA and CDR2 is FQGTGA in the germline V gene. The clonotype was recovered from a donor younger than 30 with juvenile idiopathic arthritis. The specimen was Treg cells from blood. Subset specified: remaining (HLA-DR-negative) circulating blood Treg cells. The chain employs TRBV7-3 and TRBJ2-1. The CDR3 loop reads CASSPPVGNEQFF.